Sequencing of this T cell receptor (beta chain) was carried out in a study of identical twins. Each CDR3 protein gets one entry after TCRdb re-called the 5' RACE reads with MiXCR. This sample yields roughly 290,000 distinct CDR3 sequences, of which under 9% are seen a single time; roughly 2.1% belongs to the top ten. The study's findings and limits: Cross-sectional statistics underpinned the conclusions; the same donors were not followed.

In the case of this clonotype: Antigen specificity is unknown.

This same sample was also taken into another study, of yellow fever vaccine responses in identical twins.

The origin of this receptor is a woman between 18 and 29 years old in good health. The sample consisted of memory (CD45RO+) T cells sorted from blood.

The CDR3 nucleotides read TGCAGCGTAGTTGGGGCTGGGGCCAACGTCCTGACTTTC. Amino acid sequence: CSVVGAGANVLTF. V usage is TRBV29-1 and J usage is TRBJ2-6; D is unclear. Germline CDR1 is SQVTM and CDR2 is ANQGSEA. V lost 6 bases, J lost 2 bases, and 8 bases lay in between. The CDR3 has 13 residues.